What follows are 9 T cell receptor beta chains derived from one specimen sequenced in a study of shared clonotypes between healthy human individuals. Clones were sequenced by immunoSEQ multiplex PCR, and TCRdb holds only the in-frame ones, with some missing. The sample records 950,000 to 1,300,000 clones, more than 60% being singletons. Sequences were obtained from memory CD4+ T cells sorted from blood. Subset described: CD45RA-negative fraction. These receptors were obtained from a man younger than 30 in good health.

In its sample, this clone was seen a few times. V usage is TRBV7-2 and J usage is TRBJ1-1; TRBD1 is a possible D gene (5 bases). The length of the CDR3 is 13 residues. V lost 1 base and J 4 bases, leaving 7 bases between the germline ends. Looked up from germline, CDR1 is SGHTA and CDR2 is FQGNSA. CDR3 nucleotides: TGTGCCAGCAGCTTAGAGGGGTTCACTGAAGCTTTCTTT. The encoded protein is CASSLEGFTEAFF.

With respect to this clone: Other nucleotide sequences in the sample specify the same CDR3. The rearrangement links TRBV10-3 to TRBJ1-4; 10 bases are shared with TRBD1. Germline loops: CDR1 ENHRY, CDR2 SYGVKD. The CDR3 length is 14 residues. V trimming: 5 bases; J trimming: 5 bases; junction bases outside the gene matches: 2. The CDR3 loop reads CAISPGQGNEKLFF. In DNA form, the CDR3 reads TGTGCCATCAGTCCGGGACAGGGGAATGAAAAACTGTTTTTT.

This sequence joins TRBV7-8 and TRBJ2-6; 10 bases match TRBD2. Germline values: CDR1 SGHVS, CDR2 FQNEAQ. The CDR3 is made up of 22 amino acids. With 4 bases clipped from V and 3 bases from J, the junction kept 21 bases outside the gene matches. CDR3 in amino acids: CASSSPVTSGPSSLFGANVLTF. For the CDR3, the DNA is TGTGCCAGCAGCTCACCCGTGACTAGCGGGCCCTCTTCCCTCTTTGGGGCCAACGTCCTGACTTTC. Looking up the rest from reference TRBV7-8 and TRBJ2-6 gives the full variable domain: GAGVSQSPRYKVAKRGQDVALRCDPISGHVSLFWYQQALGQGPEFLTYFQNEAQLDKSGLPSDRFFAERPEGSVSTLKIQRTQQEDSAVYLCASSSPVTSGPSSLFGANVLTFGAGSRLTVL.

This chain uses TRBV11-2 with TRBJ2-5, with a possible D match to TRBD2 (6 bases). Trimming removed 1 base at V and 1 base at J, with 10 bases between. Germline assignment: CDR1 SGHAT and CDR2 FQNNGV. CDR3 size: 15 residues. The CDR3 region is CASSLAGSVQETQYF. In DNA form, the CDR3 reads TGTGCCAGCAGCTTAGCCGGGAGTGTCCAAGAGACCCAGTACTTC.

V and J are TRBV5-5 and TRBJ1-2, with TRBD1 matching over 9 bases. CDR3 size: 13 residues. The junction had 8 bases not matched to a gene; V was cut back by 4 bases and J by 10 bases. Germline V CDR1 and CDR2: SGHKS, YYEKEE (reference sequence). For the CDR3, the DNA is TGTGCCAGCAGCCACGGACAGGGGTGGGACTACACCTTC. Translated: CASSHGQGWDYTF.

This clone came up once. The rearrangement uses TRBV2 and TRBJ2-5; D gene uncertain. Trimming took off 5 bases at V and 2 bases at J, with 6 bases between the two ends. CDR1 is SNHLY, CDR2 FYNNEI, per germline. The CDR3 covers 12 residues. Here the CDR3 reads CASSRSQETQYF. For the CDR3, the DNA is TGTGCCAGCAGTCGGAGTCAAGAGACCCAGTACTTC.

V usage is TRBV9 and J usage is TRBJ1-2; D gene uncertain. Germline CDR1 SGDLS, CDR2 YYNGEE. V was cut by 0 bases and J by 3 bases, with 15 bases left in between. CDR3 size: 16 residues. CDR3 DNA sequence: TGTGCCAGCAGCGTAGCTCCCGACCCGGGAGACTATGGCTACACCTTC. Its protein product is CASSVAPDPGDYGYTF.

This clone appeared a few times. V and J are TRBV4-1 and TRBJ1-4; 7 bases match TRBD1. The CDR3 runs to 15 residues. V shed 0 bases, J shed 3 bases, and the junction held 1 base outside the gene matches. The germline CDR1 and CDR2 sequences are MGHRA and YSYEKL. The CDR3 loop is CASSQDDRANEKLFF. In DNA form, the CDR3 reads TGCGCCAGCAGCCAAGATGACAGGGCTAATGAAAAACTGTTTTTT.

The chain couples TRBV6-5 to TRBJ1-6, with a possible D match to TRBD1 (5 bases). The germline CDR1 and CDR2 sequences are MNHEY and SVGAGI. V lost 6 bases and J lost 8, with 11 bases in between. The CDR3 is 13 residues long. The CDR3 DNA follows: TGTGCCAGCAGGGGGACGAGTGATTCACCCCTCCACTTT. Amino acid sequence: CASRGTSDSPLHF.